This T cell receptor beta chain emerged from a study of blood T cells in healthy people across ages. Study outcomes and limitations: Naive and antigen-experienced cells could not be conclusively compared, given unsorted PBMCs.

The use of a sample-barcoded 5' primer and a J-beta primer mix characterized a second PCR of 7 to 11 cycles. TCRdb re-called the 5' RACE reads with MiXCR, one entry per CDR3 protein. The sample shows approximately 800,000 distinct CDR3 sequences, roughly 50% of them seen only once. This clonotype was seen at least ten times. Its matching antigen is unknown. Peripheral blood from each donor was collected in a volume of approximately 9.2 milliliters. CDR3 length equals 15 residues. The V gene end was trimmed by 4 bases and the J gene end by 0 bases; junction bases not matched to a gene: 2. CDR1 is SGHTS, CDR2 YDEGEE, per germline.

This receptor was obtained from a man aged 25 to 40 in good health. The sample comprised blood. This chain links TRBV5-8 with TRBJ2-1; 9 bases align to TRBD1. The CDR3 sequence: CASSDRGASYNEQFF. CDR3 bases: TGTGCCAGCAGCGACAGGGGGGCCTCCTACAATGAGCAGTTCTTC.